This T cell receptor (beta chain) originates from a study of T cells in women clearing cervical HPV infection. General study results and limits: Combining TCR richness with V gene abundances gave about 0.87 AUC. CIN3+ cases had significantly higher TCR richness than controls; evenness did not differ. TRBV6-7 abundance was lower in cases than controls (around 0.1% versus 0.15%).

Comment on this clone: Its antigen remains unknown. The read is 3 residues too short to cover the CDR3 end, so that end is filled in from the germline J gene.

This table comes from immunoSEQ multiplex PCR, and its TCRdb copy is limited to in-frame clones, with some not included. The listing contains approximately 39,000 clones. This CDR3 region has 13 residues. Germline CDR1 and CDR2: SGHDT and YYEEEE. The sample comprised blood buffy coat. This receptor was taken from a woman aged 18 to 75 with a cervical HPV16 infection that either progressed to CIN3+ or cleared (not recorded which). This rearrangement joins TRBV5-6 to TRBJ1-2, with 9 bases lining up with TRBD1. The CDR3 here is CASSEGQGKTYTF. The CDR3 bases that were read are TGTGCCAGCAGCGAGGGACAGGGTAAGACC.